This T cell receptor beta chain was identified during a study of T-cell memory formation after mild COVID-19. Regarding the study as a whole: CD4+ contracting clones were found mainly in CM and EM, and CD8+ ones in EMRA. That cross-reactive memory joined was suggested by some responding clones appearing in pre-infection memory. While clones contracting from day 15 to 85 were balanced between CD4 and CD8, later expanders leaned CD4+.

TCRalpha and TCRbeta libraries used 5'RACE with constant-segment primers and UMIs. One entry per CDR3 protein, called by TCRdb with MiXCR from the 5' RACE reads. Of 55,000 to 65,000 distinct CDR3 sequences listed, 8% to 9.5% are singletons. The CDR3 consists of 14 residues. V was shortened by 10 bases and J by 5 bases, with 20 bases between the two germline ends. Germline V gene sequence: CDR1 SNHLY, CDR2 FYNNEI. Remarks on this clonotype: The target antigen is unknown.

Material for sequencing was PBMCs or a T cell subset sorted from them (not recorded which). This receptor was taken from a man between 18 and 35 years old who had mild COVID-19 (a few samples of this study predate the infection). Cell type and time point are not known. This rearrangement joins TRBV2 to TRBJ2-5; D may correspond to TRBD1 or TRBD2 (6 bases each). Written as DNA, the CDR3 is TGTGCCACCAACCCGGGGGCAGGCGGCGAGACCCAGTACTTC. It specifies CATNPGAGGETQYF.